Following are 27 T cell receptor beta chains from one sample sequenced in a study of blood T cell repertoires in COVID-19. Some clones are missing from TCRdb's copy, which holds only in-frame ones; the method was immunoSEQ multiplex PCR. The sample includes 150,000 to 200,000 clones, around 87% of them seen just once. Sequenced input: peripheral blood. The receptors come from a man in his forties with active or convalescent COVID-19.

This sequence joins TRBV9 and TRBJ2-7; D possibly corresponds to TRBD1 (5 bases). Germline V gives CDR1 SGDLS, CDR2 YYNGEE. V lost 4 bases to trimming and J lost 2 bases, with 19 bases between them. This CDR3 has 16 amino acids. In nucleotides, the CDR3 is TGTGCCAGCAGCCGTACCCCACTGACAGCTACCTACGAGCAGTACTTC. Protein: CASSRTPLTATYEQYF.

The V and J genes are TRBV2 and TRBJ1-5; the D is unclear. Germline CDR1 reads SNHLY; CDR2 reads FYNNEI. This CDR3 spans 15 amino acids. V was shortened by 7 bases and J by 5 bases, with 18 bases between the two germline ends. The DNA for the CDR3 is TGTGCCAGCATGTATCAACGACATGTCGATCAGCCCCAGCATTTT. Translating it yields CASMYQRHVDQPQHF.

The chain is built from TRBV13 and TRBJ2-7; the D gene is possibly TRBD1 (6 bases). The CDR3 extends over 12 amino acids. V was cut by 2 bases and J by 6 bases, with 8 bases left in between. Germline V lookup: CDR1 PRHDT, CDR2 FYEKMQ (reference sequence). Here the CDR3 reads CASSLNRVEQYF. For the CDR3, the DNA is TGTGCCAGCAGCTTAAACAGGGTCGAGCAGTACTTC. The full variable domain, completed using reference TRBV13 and TRBJ2-7, is AAGVIQSPRHLIKEKRETATLKCYPIPRHDTVYWYQQGPGQDPQFLISFYEKMQSDKGSIPDRFSAQQFSDYHSELNMSSLELGDSALYFCASSLNRVEQYFGPGTRLTVT.

This rearrangement joins TRBV12-3 or TRBV12-4 to TRBJ2-1; the D gene is possibly TRBD1 (6 bases). This CDR3 comprises 13 residues. The ends were cut back, 1 base at V and 9 bases at J, with 10 bases in the middle. The CDR3: CASSLDRESEQFF. In DNA form, the CDR3 reads TGTGCCAGCAGTTTAGACAGGGAGTCTGAGCAGTTCTTC.

The chain uses TRBV7-9 and TRBJ1-1, with 7 bases lining up with TRBD1. Germline assignment: CDR1 SEHNR and CDR2 FQNEAQ (reference sequence). V shed 5 bases, J shed 0 bases, and the junction held 9 bases outside the gene matches. CDR3 length: 16 amino acids. The CDR3 nucleotides read TGTGCCAGCAGCCAGAAGGACAGGTTTATGAACACTGAAGCTTTCTTT. Protein: CASSQKDRFMNTEAFF.

The chain combines TRBV5-1 with TRBJ2-1; 11 bases fit TRBD2. Germline V CDR1 and CDR2: SGHRS, YFSETQ. J was trimmed by 5 bases and V by 0 bases; bases with no gene match: 10. CDR3 length: 18 residues. CDR3 in DNA: TGCGCCAGCAGCTTGGCCCCCCTACTAGCGGGGGAAAACAATGAGCAGTTCTTC. Translating it yields CASSLAPLLAGENNEQFF.

The chain couples TRBV6-6 to TRBJ1-4, with 7 bases aligning to TRBD1. V trimming: 5 bases; J trimming: 7 bases; junction bases outside the gene matches: 7. CDR3 size: 14 residues. Germline V gives CDR1 MNHNY, CDR2 SVGAGI (reference sequence). Here the CDR3 DNA reads TGTGCCAGCAGTCACGACAGGGCTAGTGAAAAACTGTTTTTT. Residues: CASSHDRASEKLFF.

The rearrangement uses TRBV7-9 and TRBJ2-1, with 9 bases matching TRBD1. The CDR3 has 14 amino acids. Germline V gene data show CDR1 as SEHNR and CDR2 as FQNEAQ (reference sequence). The V segment lost 5 bases and the J segment 5 bases; nucleotides outside the gene matches: 4. The CDR3 nucleotides read TGTGCCAGCAGCCCCGGGACAGGGAACAATGAGCAGTTCTTC. It specifies CASSPGTGNNEQFF.

This chain joins TRBV11-2 and TRBJ1-1; TRBD1 aligns across 8 bases. V lost 4 bases, J lost 0 bases, and 7 bases stayed unmatched. Germline V CDR1 and CDR2: SGHAT, FQNNGV. The CDR3 is 16 amino acids. CDR3 in amino acids: CASSSTGGSMNTEAFF. The CDR3 DNA follows: TGTGCCAGCAGCTCCACAGGGGGGAGCATGAACACTGAAGCTTTCTTT.

The chain carries TRBV13 and TRBJ2-1, with TRBD2 matching 10 bases. The trim removed 5 bases at V and 0 bases at J, leaving 13 bases unmatched. The CDR3 is 19 residues long. Germline lookup yields CDR1 PRHDT and CDR2 FYEKMQ (reference sequence). For the CDR3, the DNA is TGTGCCAGCAGCCCACGGACTAGCGGCGACCTGAGCTCCTACAATGAGCAGTTCTTC. It encodes CASSPRTSGDLSSYNEQFF.

Remarks on this clone: A read error may produce the germline difference seen at one junction end. The genes are TRBV7-7 and TRBJ2-1, with a possible D match to TRBD2 (5 bases). The CDR3 loop spans 15 amino acids. Germline V gene data show CDR1 as SSHAT and CDR2 as FNYEAQ (reference sequence). This chain's CDR3 is CASSLAGGPPNEQFF. The CDR3 nucleotides read TGTGCTAGCAGCTTAGCAGGCGGGCCCCCGAATGAGCAGTTCTTC.

The V gene is TRBV20-1, the J gene TRBJ2-2; 9 bases fit TRBD2. After removal of 3 bases from V and 5 bases from J, the junction contained 7 bases not matched to a gene. The CDR3 totals 15 residues. CDR1 and CDR2 (germline): DFQATT, SNEGSKA (reference sequence). CDR3 region: CSASSGLAFTGELFF. The DNA of the CDR3 is TGCAGTGCTAGTTCGGGACTAGCCTTTACCGGGGAGCTGTTTTTT.

V gene TRBV7-9 combines with J gene TRBJ2-7, with D possibly matching TRBD2 (6 bases). Germline V CDR1 and CDR2: SEHNR, FQNEAQ (reference sequence). The germline V and J ends were trimmed by 1 base and 6 bases, with 10 bases remaining between them. CDR3 length: 13 residues. In DNA form, the CDR3 reads TGTGCCAGCAGCTTAGGGGAGCGGGTCGAGCAGTACTTC. Residues: CASSLGERVEQYF. Full variable domain (remainder filled in from reference TRBV7-9 and TRBJ2-7): DTGVSQNPRHKITKRGQNVTFRCDPISEHNRLYWYRQTLGQGPEFLTYFQNEAQLEKSRLLSDRFSAERPKGSFSTLEIQRTEQGDSAMYLCASSLGERVEQYFGPGTRLTVT.

The gene calls are TRBV7-3 and TRBJ1-5; D is possibly TRBD1 (6 bases). V lost 5 bases, J lost 2 bases, and 19 bases lay in between. Germline V lookup: CDR1 SGHTA, CDR2 FQGTGA. The CDR3 is made up of 17 amino acids. CDR3 sequence: CASSIDRDTLRNQPQHF. The CDR3 nucleotides read TGTGCCAGCAGCATTGACCGGGACACACTGCGCAATCAGCCCCAGCATTTT. The whole variable domain, remainder taken from reference TRBV7-3 and TRBJ1-5, is GAGVSQTPSNKVTEKGKYVELRCDPISGHTALYWYRQSLGQGPEFLIYFQGTGAADDSGLPNDRFFAVRPEGSVSTLKIQRTERGDSAVYLCASSIDRDTLRNQPQHFGDGTRLSIL.

The rearrangement links TRBV11-2 to TRBJ2-7, with a weak D call TRBD2 (5 bases). The V gene's germline CDR1 is SGHAT and CDR2 FQNNGV. This CDR3 spans 16 amino acids. The ends were cut back, 3 bases at V and 0 bases at J, with 15 bases in the middle. CDR3 sequence reads: CASSLEMAGSSYEQYF. The CDR3 DNA sequence: TGTGCCAGCAGCTTGGAGATGGCGGGCAGCTCCTACGAGCAGTACTTC.

This clone occurred a few times. This sample also contains other DNA sequences that code for the same CDR3. The chain carries TRBV30 and TRBJ2-7; D call uncertain. Germline CDR1 is GTSNPN and CDR2 is SVGIG (reference sequence). V lost 0 bases and J 6 bases, leaving 6 bases between the germline ends. This CDR3 comprises 11 residues. CDR3 nucleotide sequence: TGTGCCTGGAGTGTACCCGGCGAGCAGTACTTC. Its protein is CAWSVPGEQYF.

V is TRBV10-3 and J is TRBJ1-6; tentative D call: TRBD1 (6 bases). The CDR3 consists of 17 residues. V was pared by 6 bases and J by 10 bases, with 25 bases between. CDR1 is ENHRY, CDR2 SYGVKD, per germline. The CDR3 DNA sequence: TGTGCCATCAGCCCCCGCCGGACGGACAGCCAGGGGTCACCCCTCCACTTT. Protein: CAISPRRTDSQGSPLHF.

The V call is TRBV4-1, the J call TRBJ2-3; TRBD1 aligns across 9 bases. Germline V CDR1 and CDR2: MGHRA, YSYEKL. The V gene end was trimmed by 2 bases and the J gene end by 2 bases; junction bases not matched to a gene: 8. The CDR3 is 17 residues long. CDR3 coding DNA: TGCGCCAGCAGCCAACAATGGGGGACAGGGTCCACAGATACGCAGTATTTT. It codes for CASSQQWGTGSTDTQYF.

The J gene is TRBJ1-2, the V gene TRBV4-1, with TRBD1 as a possible D gene (6 bases). The V end lost 1 base, the J end lost 0 bases, and 9 bases lay between the germline ends. This CDR3 is built from 15 residues. Germline loops: CDR1 MGHRA, CDR2 YSYEKL. The CDR3 DNA follows: TGCGCCAGCAGCCAAGGACAGGAAGCTAACTATGGCTACACCTTC. Translating it yields CASSQGQEANYGYTF.

The chain joins TRBV5-4 to TRBJ2-3; D may be TRBD1 (6 bases). CDR1 SGHNT and CDR2 YYREEE come from the germline V gene (reference sequence). CDR3 length equals 16 residues. V gave up 4 bases and J gave up 4 bases, with 19 bases separating them. CDR3 nucleotides: TGTGCCAGCAGCCCGGGACCCCTTGGGGGCGCAGATACGCAGTATTTT. This codes for CASSPGPLGGADTQYF. The full variable domain, with the rest looked up from reference TRBV5-4 and TRBJ2-3, is ETGVTQSPTHLIKTRGQQVTLRCSSQSGHNTVSWYQQALGQGPQFIFQYYREEENGRGNFPPRFSGLQFPNYSSELNVNALELDDSALYLCASSPGPLGGADTQYFGPGTRLTVL.

This clone was seen only once. The chain recombines TRBV27 with TRBJ2-3, with TRBD2 matching 9 bases. This CDR3 is built from 15 residues. The germline V gene has CDR1 MNHEY and CDR2 SMNVEV (reference sequence). This CDR3 reads CTSRGETSGTDTQYF. CDR3 DNA sequence: TGTACTTCCAGGGGGGAGACTAGCGGAACAGATACGCAGTATTTT.

This clone was seen once. This chain links TRBV12-3 or TRBV12-4 with TRBJ2-1; D unclear. V was trimmed by 6 bases and J by 5 bases, leaving 8 bases between them. This CDR3 is built from 12 residues. CDR3 protein: CASSTENNEQFF. DNA for the CDR3: TGTGCCAGCAGCACAGAAAACAATGAGCAGTTCTTC.

V and J are TRBV10-1 and TRBJ2-5, with 7 bases fitting TRBD1. Germline CDR1 reads WNHNN; CDR2 reads SYGVQD (reference sequence). The length of the CDR3 is 13 residues. With 5 bases clipped from V and 5 bases from J, the junction kept 5 bases outside the gene matches. The chain's CDR3 is CASSTGVGETQYF. The CDR3 region has the DNA TGCGCCAGCAGTACAGGGGTCGGGGAGACCCAGTACTTC.

The V call is TRBV5-5, the J call TRBJ1-2, with 9 bases identical to TRBD1. The CDR3 is 14 amino acids. V dropped 4 bases and J dropped 6; count of bases not matched to a gene: 7. Germline loops: CDR1 SGHKS, CDR2 YYEKEE (reference sequence). The CDR3 region has the DNA TGTGCCAGCAGCACCTGGGACAGGGTAGATGGCTACACCTTC. It codes for CASSTWDRVDGYTF.

The chain recombines TRBV28 with TRBJ1-2; D call uncertain. Germline-derived CDR1 and CDR2 are MDHEN and SYDVKM. The length of the CDR3 is 13 residues. Trimming cost V 2 bases and J 4 bases, with 8 bases left between them. The CDR3 nucleotides read TGTGCCAGCAGTTTAGCCAGGTCCTATGGCTACACCTTC. It yields the protein CASSLARSYGYTF.

The chain recombines TRBV7-3 with TRBJ2-2; 8 bases map to TRBD2. From germline, CDR1 is SGHTA and CDR2 FQGTGA. Unmatched junction bases numbered 9, after V lost 7 bases and J lost 5 bases. The CDR3 length is 15 residues. The CDR3 DNA reads as TGTGCCAGCACCACCGCGGGGGGCGGGACCGGGGAGCTGTTTTTT. This codes for CASTTAGGGTGELFF. Full variable domain (missing parts from reference TRBV7-3 and TRBJ2-2): GAGVSQTPSNKVTEKGKYVELRCDPISGHTALYWYRQSLGQGPEFLIYFQGTGAADDSGLPNDRFFAVRPEGSVSTLKIQRTERGDSAVYLCASTTAGGGTGELFFGEGSRLTVL.

The rearrangement uses TRBV9 and TRBJ2-5; TRBD2 matches 7 bases. With V trimmed by 0 bases and J by 1 base, 3 bases remained unmatched. This CDR3 region has 15 residues. From germline, CDR1 is SGDLS and CDR2 YYNGEE. CDR3 in amino acids: CASSVEAGRQETQYF. CDR3 nucleotides: TGTGCCAGCAGCGTAGAAGCGGGGCGCCAAGAGACCCAGTACTTC.